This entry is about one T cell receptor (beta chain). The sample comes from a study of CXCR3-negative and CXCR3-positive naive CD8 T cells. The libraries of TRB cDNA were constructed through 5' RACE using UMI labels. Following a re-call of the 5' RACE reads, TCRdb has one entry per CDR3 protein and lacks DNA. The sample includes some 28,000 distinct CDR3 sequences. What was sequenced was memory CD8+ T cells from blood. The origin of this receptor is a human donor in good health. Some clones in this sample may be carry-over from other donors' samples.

The CDR3 is CATRGSYNEQFF. The chain couples TRBV6-2 or TRBV6-3 to TRBJ2-1. The CDR3 spans 12 residues. Germline values: CDR1 MNHEY, CDR2 SVGEGT.